A single sample gave rise to the 18 T cell receptor beta chains below, sequenced in a study of blood T cell repertoires in COVID-19. The protocol was immunoSEQ multiplex PCR, while the TCRdb copy is restricted to in-frame clones and leaves out a portion. This repertoire shows around 260,000 clones, approximately 85% found once; its top ten account for about 0.64%. What was sequenced was peripheral blood. Receptor source: a human donor in a cohort sampled during active COVID-19.

V is TRBV4-1 and J is TRBJ2-7, with TRBD1 matching 9 bases. Trimming removed 1 base from V and 3 bases from J; junction bases left unmatched: 7. The CDR3 is 16 residues long. From germline, CDR1 is MGHRA and CDR2 YSYEKL. CDR3 in DNA: TGCGCCAGCAGCCAAGTAGGGACAGGGTCCCTCTACGAGCAGTACTTC. It translates to CASSQVGTGSLYEQYF.

As for this clone: At one boundary the junction diverges from the germline segment, which might be a read error. The CDR3 DNA is TGTGCTAGCAGCTTAGGCCTAGCGGGAGGGCCTATCACTCCGTGGGAGCAGTACTTC. Amino acid sequence: CASSLGLAGGPITPWEQYF. The chain employs TRBV7-7 and TRBJ2-7, with 12 nucleotides matching TRBD2. This CDR3 spans 19 amino acids. From germline, CDR1 is SSHAT and CDR2 FNYEAQ (reference sequence).

The chain recombines TRBV4-1 with TRBJ1-3, with D uncertain. Per the germline V gene, CDR1 is MGHRA and CDR2 is YSYEKL. The CDR3 covers 14 residues. V lost 0 bases and J lost 4, with 7 bases in between. CDR3 region: CASSQDRSGNTIYF. The CDR3 bases are TGCGCCAGCAGCCAAGACAGGTCAGGAAACACCATATATTTT.

Notes on this clone: The junction does not match germline at one end; this may be a read error. The CDR3 spells CAGSEGARNSPLHF. The DNA for the CDR3 is TGTGCCGGCAGTGAGGGGGCTCGGAATTCACCCCTCCACTTT. V is TRBV6-2 or TRBV6-3 and J is TRBJ1-6; TRBD1 matches 7 bases. Germline CDR1 MNHEY, CDR2 SVGEGT. The CDR3 is 14 amino acids.

This chain joins TRBV5-6 and TRBJ2-7; 7 nucleotides match TRBD2. The CDR3 runs 16 residues. Germline V gene lookup returns CDR1 SGHDT and CDR2 YYEEEE. V was pared by 7 bases and J by 3 bases, with 16 bases of the junction left unmatched. CDR3: CASLLSSSGKLYEQYF. In nucleotides, the CDR3 is TGTGCCAGCTTACTTTCGTCAAGCGGGAAACTCTACGAGCAGTACTTC.

This chain's CDR3 is CASSLGDDRGRGYTF. The CDR3 nucleotides are TGCGCCAGCAGCCTGGGGGACGACAGGGGGCGAGGCTACACCTTC. The chain employs TRBV4-1 and TRBJ1-2; 10 bases match TRBD1. Germline trimming cut 4 bases from V and 8 bases from J; bases unmatched to any gene: 10. The CDR3 has 15 amino acids. Germline assignment: CDR1 MGHRA and CDR2 YSYEKL.

The chain combines TRBV19 with TRBJ1-1; D might be TRBD1 (6 bases). Between the trimmed V and J ends, which lost 6 bases and 5 bases, there was a span of 13 bases. The CDR3 loop spans 13 amino acids. Germline lookup yields CDR1 LNHDA and CDR2 SQIVND (reference sequence). The CDR3 DNA is TGTGCCAGTAGAGAATACAGGGATACTGAAGCTTTCTTT. This gives the protein CASREYRDTEAFF.

The V and J genes are TRBV7-9 and TRBJ2-1; 12 bases align to TRBD2. Losses at the gene ends were 5 bases for V and 4 bases for J; bases not matched to a gene: 6. The CDR3 contains 16 residues. The germline gives CDR1 SEHNR, CDR2 FQNEAQ (reference sequence). Here the CDR3 reads CASSVSSGGAYNEQFF. The DNA for the CDR3 is TGTGCCAGCAGCGTGTCTAGCGGGGGGGCTTACAATGAGCAGTTCTTC.

This clone was observed a single time. V and J are TRBV27 and TRBJ2-3; 7 bases map to TRBD2. CDR3 size: 14 residues. The germline gives CDR1 MNHEY, CDR2 SMNVEV (reference sequence). The J segment lost 1 base and the V segment lost 5 bases, leaving 3 bases of the junction unmatched. CDR3 coding DNA: TGTGCCAGCAGTATCGGACTAGGCACAGATACGCAGTATTTT. Translated: CASSIGLGTDTQYF.

The chain joins TRBV3-1 (or the pseudogene TRBV3-2) to TRBJ1-3, with 7 bases that match TRBD1. Germline assignment: CDR1 LGHDT and CDR2 YNNKEL (reference sequence). This CDR3 is 18 amino acids long. V trimming: 5 bases; J trimming: 0 bases; junction bases outside the gene matches: 13. The CDR3 DNA reads TGTGCCAGCAGCTATACAGGGGTGTGGGGGTTCTCTGGAAACACCATATATTTT. This translates into CASSYTGVWGFSGNTIYF.

V usage is TRBV2 and J usage is TRBJ1-1; 9 bases line up with TRBD1. This CDR3 is 14 amino acids long. The germline CDR1 and CDR2 sequences are SNHLY and FYNNEI. The trim removed 6 bases at V and 6 bases at J, leaving 8 bases unmatched. The CDR3 nucleotides are TGTGCCAGCAGGACACAGGGGGCGCAATCTGAAGCTTTCTTT. This encodes CASRTQGAQSEAFF.

The chain links TRBV20-1 to TRBJ2-7, with TRBD2 matching 7 bases. From germline, CDR1 is DFQATT and CDR2 SNEGSKA (reference sequence). The junction had 10 bases not matched to a gene; V was cut back by 8 bases and J by 9 bases. The CDR3 runs to 11 residues. The CDR3 spells CSPLRGVGQYF. The CDR3 DNA reads as TGCAGTCCCCTACGGGGGGTCGGGCAGTACTTC.

The gene calls are TRBV21-1 and TRBJ2-1; no check of the table's D call, TRBD2, against the DNA was made. TRBV21-1 is a recognized pseudogene. The CDR3 extends over 21 amino acids. The chain's CDR3 is CASSKRIAGVFRLSSYNEQFF. The CDR3 DNA is TGTGCCAGCAGCAAAAGGATAGCGGGAGTCTTCCGCCTCAGCTCCTACAATGAGCAGTTCTTC.

This rearrangement joins TRBV5-1 to TRBJ1-1; D unresolved. CDR3 size: 14 residues. The V end was cut by 0 bases, the J end by 5 bases, with 11 bases between. CDR1 and CDR2 (germline): SGHRS, YFSETQ. The CDR3 region is CASSLGRGATEAFF. The DNA for the CDR3 is TGCGCCAGCAGCTTGGGACGGGGTGCAACTGAAGCTTTCTTT.

V usage is TRBV5-4 and J usage is TRBJ2-5, with a possible D match to TRBD2 (7 bases). Deletions cut 4 bases from V and 5 bases from J, with 18 bases between. The CDR3 is made up of 15 amino acids. From germline, CDR1 is SGHNT and CDR2 YYREEE (reference sequence). The DNA of the CDR3 is TGTGCCAGCAGCGCAGCAGGGGAGGGGTGGGAGACCCAGTACTTC. Its translation: CASSAAGEGWETQYF. Filled out from reference TRBV5-4 and TRBJ2-5, the complete variable domain reads ETGVTQSPTHLIKTRGQQVTLRCSSQSGHNTVSWYQQALGQGPQFIFQYYREEENGRGNFPPRFSGLQFPNYSSELNVNALELDDSALYLCASSAAGEGWETQYFGPGTRLLVL.

The chain couples TRBV5-1 to TRBJ2-7, with D tentatively TRBD2 (6 bases). Trimming stripped 0 bases from V and 2 bases from J, with 9 bases between. The germline V gene has CDR1 SGHRS and CDR2 YFSETQ. The CDR3 consists of 14 residues. The CDR3 spells CASSLAGVPYEQYF. Written as DNA, the CDR3 is TGCGCCAGCAGCTTGGCGGGGGTACCCTACGAGCAGTACTTC.

V gene TRBV6-2 or TRBV6-3 combines with J gene TRBJ2-1; D call uncertain. This CDR3 spans 12 amino acids. Trimming shortened V by 2 bases and J by 7 bases, and 6 bases separated the two germline ends. Germline assignment: CDR1 MNHEY and CDR2 SVGEGT. CDR3 in amino acids: CASSYVLNEQFF. CDR3 DNA sequence: TGTGCCAGCAGTTACGTCTTAAATGAGCAGTTCTTC.

The chain recombines TRBV3-1 (or the pseudogene TRBV3-2) with TRBJ1-2, with D unclear. The CDR3 runs to 15 residues. Germline assignment: CDR1 LGHDT and CDR2 YNNKEL (reference sequence). The V end lost 1 base, the J end lost 0 bases, and 9 bases lay between the germline ends. Here the CDR3 reads CASSQGATTNYGYTF. The DNA of the CDR3 is TGTGCCAGCAGCCAAGGGGCGACGACTAACTATGGCTACACCTTC.